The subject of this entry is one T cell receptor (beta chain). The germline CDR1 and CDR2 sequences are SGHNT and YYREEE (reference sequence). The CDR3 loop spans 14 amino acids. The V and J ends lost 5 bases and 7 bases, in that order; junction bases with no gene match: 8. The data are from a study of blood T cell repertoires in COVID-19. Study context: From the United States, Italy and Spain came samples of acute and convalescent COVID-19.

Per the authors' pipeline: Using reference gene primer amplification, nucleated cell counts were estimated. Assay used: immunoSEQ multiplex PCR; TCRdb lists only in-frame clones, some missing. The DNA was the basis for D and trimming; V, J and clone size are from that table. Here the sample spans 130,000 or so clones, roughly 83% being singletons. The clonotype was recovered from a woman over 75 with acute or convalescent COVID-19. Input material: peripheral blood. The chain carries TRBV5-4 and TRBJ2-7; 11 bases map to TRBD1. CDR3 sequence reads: CASSAGTGGGEQYF. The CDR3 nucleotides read TGTGCCAGCAGTGCTGGGACAGGGGGTGGGGAGCAGTACTTC.